Listed here are 23 T cell receptor beta chains from one sample, sequenced in a study of cytomegalovirus exposure and HLA in healthy donors. PCR used 60 Vbeta primers and 13 Jbeta primers. Method: immunoSEQ multiplex PCR; TCRdb's copy keeps in-frame clones and lacks some. The repertoire holds over 80,000 clones, approximately 70% seen once, with under 4.5% in the top ten. The sequenced material came from PBMCs. These receptors came from a man between 40 and 49 years old in good health and CMV-seronegative.

The chain links TRBV6-6 to TRBJ1-1, with D possibly TRBD1 on 6 matching bases. Between the trimmed V and J ends, which lost 8 bases and 2 bases, there was a span of 12 bases. CDR3 size: 13 residues. The germline CDR1 and CDR2 sequences are MNHNY and SVGAGI (reference sequence). Here the CDR3 reads CASADSFNTEAFF. CDR3 DNA sequence: TGTGCCAGCGCGGACAGTTTTAACACTGAAGCTTTCTTT.

The chain employs TRBV6-5 and TRBJ1-6; D ambiguous. Germline V gene lookup returns CDR1 MNHEY and CDR2 SVGAGI. V was cut by 5 bases and J by 7 bases, with 9 bases left in between. The CDR3 runs to 13 residues. CDR3 in amino acids: CASSITMNSPLHF. In nucleotides, the CDR3 is TGTGCCAGCAGTATAACTATGAATTCACCCCTCCACTTT.

This sequence joins TRBV6-5 and TRBJ1-6; 10 bases align to TRBD1. Looked up from germline, CDR1 is MNHEY and CDR2 is SVGAGI. With 8 bases clipped from V and 6 bases from J, the junction kept 4 bases outside the gene matches. The CDR3 totals 14 residues. The CDR3 region is CASRDRGTNSPLHF. CDR3 DNA sequence: TGTGCCAGCCGGGACAGGGGTACTAATTCACCCCTCCACTTT.

The chain has TRBV5-1 and TRBJ2-7; 7 positions match TRBD2. The CDR3 length is 18 residues. J gave up 3 bases and V 2 bases, and 17 bases lay outside the gene matches. Germline V gene sequence: CDR1 SGHRS, CDR2 YFSETQ. CDR3 nucleotides: TGCGCCAGCAGCTTTTCTACCGGCGGAGGGAGGGCCCTCTACGAGCAGTACTTC. Protein: CASSFSTGGGRALYEQYF. Looking up the rest from reference TRBV5-1 and TRBJ2-7 gives the full variable domain: KAGVTQTPRYLIKTRGQQVTLSCSPISGHRSVSWYQQTPGQGLQFLFEYFSETQRNKGNFPGRFSGRQFSNSRSEMNVSTLELGDSALYLCASSFSTGGGRALYEQYFGPGTRLTVT.

The rearrangement links TRBV2 to TRBJ1-2; 7 positions match TRBD1. Losses at the gene ends were 3 bases for V and 4 bases for J; bases not matched to a gene: 5. The CDR3 contains 14 residues. The germline gives CDR1 SNHLY, CDR2 FYNNEI. The CDR3 DNA reads as TGTGCCAGCAGTGATTTCCGGGACAGCTATGGCTACACCTTC. This translates into CASSDFRDSYGYTF.

The gene calls are TRBV4-1 and TRBJ2-7, with D possibly TRBD1 on 8 matching bases. V was trimmed by 0 bases and J by 3 bases, leaving 15 bases between them. Germline assignment: CDR1 MGHRA and CDR2 YSYEKL. The CDR3 length is 16 residues. The CDR3 coding sequence is TGCGCCAGCAGCCAAGATCGCACAGGGGGGGTCTACGAGCAGTACTTC. Amino acid sequence: CASSQDRTGGVYEQYF.

This clone has more than one count but fewer than ten. The chain has TRBV2 and TRBJ1-1, with D hard to call. The CDR3 extends over 11 amino acids. The germline CDR1 and CDR2 sequences are SNHLY and FYNNEI. V lost 2 bases and J 7 bases, leaving 5 bases between the germline ends. The CDR3 loop reads CASSENSEAFF. CDR3 coding DNA: TGTGCCAGCAGTGAAAATAGTGAAGCTTTCTTT.

This sequence joins TRBV12-5 and TRBJ2-3; weak D call: TRBD2 (6 bases). This CDR3 comprises 17 residues. Germline values: CDR1 LGHNT, CDR2 FRNRAP. V shed 3 bases and J shed 2 bases, with 18 bases lying between them. The CDR3 coding sequence is TGTGCTAGTGGTTTTAGTCGGGGTAGCGGTTACACAGATACGCAGTATTTT. This gives the protein CASGFSRGSGYTDTQYF.

This sequence joins TRBV9 and TRBJ2-3; 11 bases map to TRBD2. The V gene end was trimmed by 4 bases and the J gene end by 6 bases; junction bases not matched to a gene: 7. The germline V gene has CDR1 SGDLS and CDR2 YYNGEE. This CDR3 is built from 15 residues. The CDR3 DNA follows: TGTGCCAGCAGCTTCCTTAGCGGGGGGGCTGATACGCAGTATTTT. This gives the protein CASSFLSGGADTQYF.

The V call is TRBV27, the J call TRBJ1-5; possible D gene TRBD1, 6 bases. The CDR3 is 14 amino acids. Trimming took off 3 bases at V and 1 base at J, with 7 bases between the two ends. Germline-derived CDR1 and CDR2 are MNHEY and SMNVEV (reference sequence). DNA of the CDR3: TGTGCCAGCAGTTTTGGGGGCAGCAATCAGCCCCAGCATTTT. Its protein product is CASSFGGSNQPQHF.

The chain employs TRBV4-2 and TRBJ2-7, with 8 nucleotides matching TRBD2. The V segment lost 1 base and the J segment 4 bases; nucleotides outside the gene matches: 9. The CDR3 sequence is 16 residues long. Germline loops: CDR1 LGHNA, CDR2 YNFKEQ. CDR3 in amino acids: CASSQVSNRGGYEQYF. DNA for the CDR3: TGTGCCAGCAGCCAAGTCTCTAATCGGGGGGGATACGAGCAGTACTTC.

The rearrangement links TRBV30 to TRBJ1-2, with D unclear. V gave up 7 bases and J gave up 8 bases, with 14 bases separating them. The germline V gene has CDR1 GTSNPN and CDR2 SVGIG (reference sequence). The CDR3 has 11 residues. The CDR3 loop reads CASLRGLGYTF. The CDR3 DNA is TGTGCCTCTCTTCGGGGTTTGGGCTACACCTTC.

On this clone: Additional DNA sequences in this sample encode the identical CDR3. This rearrangement joins TRBV7-2 to TRBJ1-5, with TRBD1 matching over 12 bases. Germline assignment: CDR1 SGHTA and CDR2 FQGNSA. The CDR3 contains 15 residues. V lost 4 bases, J lost 7 bases, and 5 bases stayed unmatched. The CDR3 loop reads CASSSGTGGSQPQHF. The CDR3 bases are TGTGCCAGCAGCTCGGGGACAGGGGGCAGCCAGCCCCAGCATTTT.

In this sample, this clone turned up once. This chain joins TRBV11-2 and TRBJ2-1; D is perhaps TRBD2 (7 bases). This CDR3 region has 15 residues. Germline assignment: CDR1 SGHAT and CDR2 FQNNGV. The V and J ends lost 1 base and 8 bases respectively, with 15 bases between them. This CDR3 reads CASSLGGGAVDEQFF. Written as DNA, the CDR3 is TGTGCCAGCAGCTTAGGTGGGGGGGCGGTGGATGAGCAGTTCTTC.

The chain joins TRBV7-2 to TRBJ2-1; perhaps TRBD2 as D (6 bases). Germline values: CDR1 SGHTA, CDR2 FQGNSA. Trimming cost V 3 bases and J 1 base, with 10 bases left between them. CDR3 length: 15 residues. The CDR3 is CASSFSGGSYNEQFF. CDR3 sequence (DNA): TGTGCCAGCAGCTTCTCCGGGGGATCCTACAATGAGCAGTTCTTC.

A few counts support this clone. V and J are TRBV5-4 and TRBJ2-1; TRBD2 matches at 9 bases. This CDR3 is 16 amino acids long. V lost 3 bases to trimming and J lost 9 bases; unmatched junction nucleotides: 13. Germline V CDR1 and CDR2: SGHNT, YYREEE (reference sequence). The CDR3 protein is CASSSGGGATFREQFF. The CDR3 DNA sequence: TGTGCCAGCAGCTCCGGCGGGGGGGCGACGTTTCGTGAGCAGTTCTTC.

The V and J genes are TRBV4-3 and TRBJ2-5; 9 nucleotides match TRBD1. The ends lost 2 bases at V and 5 bases at J; junction bases unmatched: 3. This CDR3 comprises 14 residues. Looked up from germline, CDR1 is LGHNA and CDR2 is YSLEER. The CDR3 coding sequence is TGCGCCAGCAGCCAATACAGGGGGCTGGAGACCCAGTACTTC. Its protein is CASSQYRGLETQYF.

The V call is TRBV28, the J call TRBJ1-1; 8 bases are shared with TRBD1. The CDR3 length is 15 residues. Per the germline V gene, CDR1 is MDHEN and CDR2 is SYDVKM. The V and J ends lost 2 bases and 7 bases, in that order; junction bases with no gene match: 9. This CDR3 reads CASSLKTGAWGEAFF. The CDR3 DNA reads TGTGCCAGCAGTTTAAAGACAGGGGCTTGGGGTGAAGCTTTCTTT.

The rearrangement joins TRBV18 to TRBJ1-4, with 7 positions matching TRBD1. This CDR3 has 15 residues. Germline assignment: CDR1 KGHSH and CDR2 LQKENI. The J segment lost 8 bases and the V segment lost 0 bases, leaving 6 bases of the junction unmatched. The CDR3 DNA reads as TGTGCCAGCTCACCACCGACAGGGTTTCGGGAAAAACTGTTTTTT. Encoded protein: CASSPPTGFREKLFF.

The V gene is TRBV27, the J gene TRBJ2-2; maybe TRBD2 (6 bases). Germline CDR1 MNHEY, CDR2 SMNVEV (reference sequence). V was clipped by 7 bases and J by 7 bases, with 13 bases between them. This CDR3 comprises 13 residues. DNA of the CDR3: TGTGCCAGCACTCAATTGGGGGGCGGGGAGCTGTTTTTT. Its translation: CASTQLGGGELFF.

This chain joins TRBV30 and TRBJ2-1; TRBD1 matches at 7 bases. V gave up 4 bases and J gave up 4 bases; unmatched junction bases: 10. The CDR3 has 15 residues. Germline V gene data show CDR1 as GTSNPN and CDR2 as SVGIG (reference sequence). The CDR3 sequence is CAWTLGDRTYNEQFF. For the CDR3, the DNA is TGTGCCTGGACCCTGGGGGACAGAACGTACAATGAGCAGTTCTTC.

This chain connects TRBV7-9 to TRBJ2-3; TRBD2 agrees at 7 bases. V shed 5 bases, J shed 3 bases, and the junction held 8 bases outside the gene matches. The germline V gene has CDR1 SEHNR and CDR2 FQNEAQ (reference sequence). The CDR3 extends over 15 amino acids. The CDR3 is CASSQGLGGTDTQYF. As DNA, the CDR3 is TGTGCCAGCAGCCAAGGACTGGGAGGGACAGATACGCAGTATTTT.

In this sample, this clone turned up once. The rearrangement joins TRBV13 to TRBJ2-1; 8 bases line up with TRBD2. Trimming at V came to 4 bases and at J to 9 bases, leaving 14 bases not matched to a gene. The germline CDR1 and CDR2 sequences are PRHDT and FYEKMQ (reference sequence). The CDR3 has 16 residues. DNA for the CDR3: TGTGCCAGCAGCTCTGGGGTGGCGGGGGGCCTAGGTGAGCAGTTCTTC. Protein product: CASSSGVAGGLGEQFF.